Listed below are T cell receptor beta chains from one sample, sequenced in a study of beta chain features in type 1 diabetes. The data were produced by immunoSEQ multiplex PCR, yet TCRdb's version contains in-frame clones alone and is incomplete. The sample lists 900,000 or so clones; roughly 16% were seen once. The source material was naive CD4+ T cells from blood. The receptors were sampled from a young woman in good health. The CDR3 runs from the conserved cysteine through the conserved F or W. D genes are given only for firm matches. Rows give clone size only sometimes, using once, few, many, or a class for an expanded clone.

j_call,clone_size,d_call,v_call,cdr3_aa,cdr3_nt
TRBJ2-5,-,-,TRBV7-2,CASSHRGGVVETQYF,TGTGCCAGCAGCCACAGGGGCGGGGTTGTTGAGACCCAGTACTTC
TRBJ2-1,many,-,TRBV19,CASSIVQGTINEQFF,TGTGCCAGTAGTATAGTACAGGGCACCATCAATGAGCAGTTCTTC
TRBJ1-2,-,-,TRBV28,CASSSFTTNYGYTF,TGTGCCAGCAGTTCTTTCACCACTAACTATGGCTACACCTTC
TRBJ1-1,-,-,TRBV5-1,CASSPGGANTEAFF,TGCGCCAGCAGCCCCGGGGGGGCGAACACTGAAGCTTTCTTT
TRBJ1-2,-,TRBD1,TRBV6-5,CASSKGTASYTF,TGTGCCAGCAGCAAGGGGACAGCAAGCTACACCTTC
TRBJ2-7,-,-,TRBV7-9,CASSQEEGQGLHEQYF,TGTGCCAGCAGCCAAGAAGAGGGGCAGGGTTTACATGAGCAGTACTTC
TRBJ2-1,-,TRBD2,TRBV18,CASSPPLGAGHNEQFF,TGTGCCAGCTCACCACCGCTTGGAGCGGGACACAATGAGCAGTTCTTC
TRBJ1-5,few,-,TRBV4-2,CASSQEALMARGANQPQHF,TGTGCCAGCAGCCAAGAAGCGTTGATGGCAAGGGGGGCCAATCAGCCCCAGCATTTT
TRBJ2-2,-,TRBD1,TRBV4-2,CASSPGQGAPGELFF,TGTGCCAGCAGCCCCGGACAGGGGGCGCCCGGGGAGCTGTTTTTT
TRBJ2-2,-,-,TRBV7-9,CASSYPGELFF,TGTGCCAGCAGCTATCCCGGGGAGCTGTTTTTT
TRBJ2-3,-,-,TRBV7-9,CASSTNVGDTQYF,TGTGCCAGCAGCACGAACGTTGGGGATACGCAGTATTTT
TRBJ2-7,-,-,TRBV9,CASSVAMGSYEQYF,TGTGCCAGCAGCGTAGCGATGGGCAGCTACGAGCAGTACTTC
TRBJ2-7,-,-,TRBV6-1,CASSEDVWNRSYEQYF,TGTGCCAGCAGTGAAGATGTATGGAACAGATCCTACGAGCAGTACTTC
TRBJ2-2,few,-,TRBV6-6,CASSYGQLANTGELFF,TGTGCCAGCAGTTACGGCCAGCTCGCGAACACCGGGGAGCTGTTTTTT
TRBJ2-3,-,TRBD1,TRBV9,CASSTPGQGTDTQYF,TGTGCCAGCAGCACTCCGGGACAGGGCACAGATACGCAGTATTTT
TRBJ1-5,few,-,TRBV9,CASSPRDQPQHF,TGTGCCAGCAGCCCCAGGGATCAGCCCCAGCATTTT
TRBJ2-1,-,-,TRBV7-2,CASSQMLSSYNEQFF,TGCGCCAGCAGCCAAATGTTGAGCTCCTACAATGAGCAGTTCTTC
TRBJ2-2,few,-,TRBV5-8,CASSLRGIGNTGELFF,TGTGCCAGCAGCTTGCGGGGGATAGGGAACACCGGGGAGCTGTTTTTT
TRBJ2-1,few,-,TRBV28,CASSTFPVISEQFF,TGTGCCAGCAGCACCTTCCCCGTAATCTCGGAGCAGTTCTTC
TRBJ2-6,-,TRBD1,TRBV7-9,CASRLQGAGANVLTF,TGTGCCAGCAGACTCCAGGGGGCTGGGGCCAACGTCCTGACTTTC
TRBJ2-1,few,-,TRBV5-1,CASSLAGRSEQFF,TGCGCCAGCAGCTTGGCGGGAAGGTCTGAGCAGTTCTTC
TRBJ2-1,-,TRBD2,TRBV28,CASTKSGTSGIQRFF,TGTGCCAGCACAAAGTCCGGGACTAGCGGGATCCAGCGGTTCTTC
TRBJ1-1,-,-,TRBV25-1,CASSAGTLEAFF,TGTGCCAGCAGCGCAGGGACTTTGGAAGCTTTCTTT
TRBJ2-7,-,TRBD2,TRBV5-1,CASSFTSGRASEQYF,TGCGCCAGCAGCTTCACTAGCGGAAGGGCCAGCGAGCAGTACTTC
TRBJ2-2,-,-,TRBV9,CASSLRGPLAGTGELFF,TGTGCCAGCAGCCTCCGGGGCCCCCTGGCTGGCACCGGGGAGCTGTTTTTT
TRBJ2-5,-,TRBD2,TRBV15,CATSRDKGSASGYQETQYF,TGTGCCACCAGCAGAGATAAGGGCTCGGCTAGCGGATACCAGGAGACCCAGTACTTC
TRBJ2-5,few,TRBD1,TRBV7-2,CASSPNRGVETQYF,TGTGCCAGCAGCCCTAACAGGGGAGTAGAGACCCAGTACTTC
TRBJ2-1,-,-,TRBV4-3,CASSLDQISYNEQFF,TGCGCCAGCAGCCTAGACCAAATTTCCTACAATGAGCAGTTCTTC
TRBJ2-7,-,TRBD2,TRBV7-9,CASSFIAGVEQYF,TGTGCCAGCAGCTTCATAGCGGGAGTCGAGCAGTACTTC
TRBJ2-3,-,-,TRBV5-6,CASSLDAIGQSDTQYF,TGTGCCAGCAGCTTGGATGCGATTGGCCAATCAGATACGCAGTATTTT
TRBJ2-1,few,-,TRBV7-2,CASSDIASSYNEQFF,TGTGCCAGCAGCGATATAGCATCCTCCTACAATGAGCAGTTCTTC
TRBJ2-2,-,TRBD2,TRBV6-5,CASIPRERGGELFF,TGTGCCAGCATTCCGCGGGAGCGTGGCGGGGAGCTGTTTTTT
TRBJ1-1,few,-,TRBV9,CASSVGIRAEAFF,TGTGCCAGCAGCGTAGGTATCCGGGCTGAAGCTTTCTTT
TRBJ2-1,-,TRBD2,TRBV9,CASAGRALHRPYNEQFF,TGTGCCAGCGCCGGGAGGGCCTTACATCGGCCTTACAATGAGCAGTTCTTC
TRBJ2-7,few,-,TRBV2,CASSGAGDVSEQYF,TGTGCCAGCTCAGGGGCGGGGGATGTGAGCGAGCAGTACTTC
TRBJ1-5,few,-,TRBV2,CASSGEAFWEEPQHF,TGTGCCAGCAGTGGGGAGGCGTTCTGGGAGGAGCCCCAGCATTTT
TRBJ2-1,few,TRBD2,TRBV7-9,CASSWGLDRYNEQFF,TGTGCCAGCAGCTGGGGACTAGATCGCTACAATGAGCAGTTCTTC
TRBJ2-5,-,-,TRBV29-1,CSVGRAETQYF,TGCAGCGTTGGCAGGGCCGAGACCCAGTACTTC
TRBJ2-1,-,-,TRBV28,CASSSTGGNYNEQFF,TGTGCCAGCAGTTCCACTGGCGGTAACTACAATGAGCAGTTCTTC
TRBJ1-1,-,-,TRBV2,CASRVTLLNTEAFF,TGTGCCAGCAGGGTGACACTTTTGAACACTGAAGCTTTCTTT
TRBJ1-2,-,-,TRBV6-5,CASSYFPMAQGDGYTF,TGTGCCAGCAGTTACTTTCCCATGGCTCAAGGGGATGGCTACACCTTC
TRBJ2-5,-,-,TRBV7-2,CASSYHTKETQYF,TGTGCCAGCAGCTATCACACCAAAGAGACCCAGTACTTC
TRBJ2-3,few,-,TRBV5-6,CASSFAYTQYF,TGTGCCAGCAGCTTTGCATATACGCAGTATTTT
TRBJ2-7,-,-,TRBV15,CATSRLLDLRYEQYF,TGTGCCACCAGCAGACTACTAGATCTTAGGTACGAGCAGTACTTC
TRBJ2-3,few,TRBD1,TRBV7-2,CASSNRGGSTDTQYF,TGTGCCAGCAGTAATCGAGGGGGCTCCACAGATACGCAGTATTTT
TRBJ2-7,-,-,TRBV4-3,CASSQVPAGHEQYF,TGCGCCAGCAGCCAGGTCCCGGCAGGTCACGAGCAGTACTTC
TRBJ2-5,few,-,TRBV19,CASSIALQGRETQYF,TGTGCCAGTAGTATAGCCTTACAGGGTCGGGAGACCCAGTACTTC
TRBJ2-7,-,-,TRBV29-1,CSVVTETIYEQYF,TGCAGCGTTGTTACCGAGACTATATACGAGCAGTACTTC